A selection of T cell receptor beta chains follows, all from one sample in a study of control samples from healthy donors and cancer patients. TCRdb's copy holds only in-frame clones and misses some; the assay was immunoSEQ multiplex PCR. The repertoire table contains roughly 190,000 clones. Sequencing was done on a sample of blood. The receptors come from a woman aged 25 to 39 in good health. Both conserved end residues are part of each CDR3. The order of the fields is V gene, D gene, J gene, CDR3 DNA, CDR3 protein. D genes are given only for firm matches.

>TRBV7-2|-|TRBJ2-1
TGTGCCAGCAGCTTAGCAAGGGGGGGTGAGCAGTTCTTC
CASSLARGGEQFF
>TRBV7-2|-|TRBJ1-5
TGTGCCAGCAGCTACGACACCTATCAGCCCCAGCATTTT
CASSYDTYQPQHF
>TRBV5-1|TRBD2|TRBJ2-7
TGCGCCAGCAGCTTGGTCGCGGGGGGGACCTACGAGCAGTACTTC
CASSLVAGGTYEQYF
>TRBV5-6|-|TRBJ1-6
TGTGCCAGCAGTCTAAGGGGTTCTTCACCCCTCCACTTT
CASSLRGSSPLHF
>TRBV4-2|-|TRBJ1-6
TGTGCCAGCAGCCAAGATCCTTGGGACACCTATAATTCACCCCTCCACTTT
CASSQDPWDTYNSPLHF
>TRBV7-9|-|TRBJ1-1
TGTGCCAGCAGCTTGCAGGTACTCATGAACACTGAAGCTTTCTTT
CASSLQVLMNTEAFF
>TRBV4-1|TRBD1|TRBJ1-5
TGCGCCAGCAGCCAAGACCCCGGGGACAGGGCTGGCAATCAGCCCCAGCATTTT
CASSQDPGDRAGNQPQHF
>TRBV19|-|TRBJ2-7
TGTGCCAGTAGTATTGCACCCTTCAACTACGAGCAGTACTTC
CASSIAPFNYEQYF
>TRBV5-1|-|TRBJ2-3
TGCGCCAGCAGCTTGGCTGACAGCTCTAGCACAGATACGCAGTATTTT
CASSLADSSSTDTQYF
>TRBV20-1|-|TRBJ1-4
TGCAGTGCTAGTGCATTACAGGCGCCAATTAATGAAAAACTGTTTTTT
CSASALQAPINEKLFF